The 31 T cell receptor beta chains in this list originate from one sample, sequenced in a study of cytomegalovirus exposure and HLA in healthy donors. Data came from immunoSEQ multiplex PCR; TCRdb stores just in-frame clones and leaves some out. This table holds 250,000 to 400,000 clones, around 90% found once. Sequencing was performed on PBMCs. These receptors all stem from a man aged 25 to 45 in good health and CMV-seronegative.

The chain employs TRBV9 and TRBJ1-2; TRBD1 might be the D (5 bases). The CDR3 contains 13 residues. Germline values: CDR1 SGDLS, CDR2 YYNGEE. With 0 bases removed from V and 6 bases from J, the gap between germline ends came to 9 bases. The DNA for the CDR3 is TGTGCCAGCAGCGTAGGGGGCTACGATGGCTACACCTTC. This translates into CASSVGGYDGYTF.

The rearrangement joins TRBV5-8 to TRBJ1-5; TRBD1 agrees at 7 bases. The CDR3 length is 15 residues. The V gene's germline CDR1 is SGHTS and CDR2 YDEGEE. V dropped 4 bases and J dropped 0; count of bases not matched to a gene: 4. CDR3 coding DNA: TGTGCCAGCAGCGTTTGGGACAGTAGCAATCAGCCCCAGCATTTT. Translated: CASSVWDSSNQPQHF.

This rearrangement joins TRBV27 to TRBJ2-1; D is possibly TRBD1 (6 bases). There are 13 residues in the CDR3. Germline V gene data show CDR1 as MNHEY and CDR2 as SMNVEV (reference sequence). V gave up 5 bases and J gave up 6 bases, with 11 bases separating them. DNA of the CDR3: TGTGCCAGCAGTCGTCTGACAGGCAATGAGCAGTTCTTC. Amino acids: CASSRLTGNEQFF.

The chain combines TRBV11-2 with TRBJ2-3; 9 positions match TRBD2. J lost 0 bases, V lost 1 base, and 2 bases had no gene match. Germline V gives CDR1 SGHAT, CDR2 FQNNGV. The CDR3 is made up of 16 amino acids. As DNA, the CDR3 is TGTGCCAGCAGCTTAGTAACTAGCGGGAGCACAGATACGCAGTATTTT. This translates into CASSLVTSGSTDTQYF.

The rearrangement joins TRBV2 to TRBJ2-2, with 12 bases matching TRBD1. The CDR3 has 16 residues. Germline V lookup: CDR1 SNHLY, CDR2 FYNNEI. The V gene end was trimmed by 7 bases and the J gene end by 4 bases; junction bases not matched to a gene: 7. CDR3: CASNAGTGGLTGELFF. The CDR3 DNA reads as TGTGCCAGCAACGCCGGGACAGGGGGCCTCACCGGGGAGCTGTTTTTT.

The chain recombines TRBV5-1 with TRBJ2-7; D not certain. Germline V gene sequence: CDR1 SGHRS, CDR2 YFSETQ. V was pared by 5 bases and J by 4 bases, with 7 bases between. The length of the CDR3 is 11 residues. CDR3 nucleotides: TGCGCCAGCAGGACAAGTTACGAGCAGTACTTC. This gives the protein CASRTSYEQYF.

The chain combines TRBV29-1 with TRBJ2-2, with a weak D call TRBD2 (7 bases). This CDR3 is built from 14 residues. V lost 7 bases, J lost 3 bases, and 15 bases lay in between. Germline V gene sequence: CDR1 SQVTM, CDR2 ANQGSEA. CDR3: CSALGGGHTGELFF. The DNA for the CDR3 is TGCAGCGCCCTTGGGGGGGGGCACACCGGGGAGCTGTTTTTT.

The chain uses TRBV25-1 and TRBJ1-2; 10 nucleotides line up with TRBD1. After removal of 8 bases from V and 4 bases from J, the junction contained 10 bases not matched to a gene. The CDR3 contains 15 residues. CDR1 and CDR2 (germline): MGHDK, SYGVNS. The CDR3 region is CASAETGGAGYGYTF. The CDR3 coding sequence is TGTGCCAGCGCCGAGACAGGGGGCGCGGGCTATGGCTACACCTTC.

The genes are TRBV7-9 and TRBJ1-5; maybe TRBD1 (6 bases). Trimming shortened V by 5 bases and J by 7 bases, and 15 bases separated the two germline ends. CDR1 and CDR2 from the germline V gene are SEHNR and FQNEAQ (reference sequence). This CDR3 region has 14 residues. As DNA, the CDR3 is TGTGCCAGCAGCCTTGGGGGGGCTCGGCAGCCCCAGCATTTT. It translates to CASSLGGARQPQHF.

V is TRBV10-2 and J is TRBJ1-6; D might be TRBD1 (6 bases). The CDR3 is 13 residues long. V lost 6 bases and J lost 8, with 11 bases in between. Per the germline V gene, CDR1 is WSHSY and CDR2 is SAAADI. CDR3 nucleotides: TGCGCCAGCAGCCCACAGGGTTATTCACCCCTCCACTTT. Translation gives CASSPQGYSPLHF.

The rearrangement links TRBV7-8 to TRBJ2-1, with D perhaps matching TRBD1 (5 bases). Between the trimmed V and J ends, which lost 5 bases and 4 bases, there was a span of 15 bases. The germline gives CDR1 SGHVS, CDR2 FQNEAQ. The CDR3 has 15 amino acids. The CDR3 sequence: CASSRVGASYNEQFF. CDR3 bases: TGTGCCAGCAGCCGAGTTGGGGCCTCTTACAATGAGCAGTTCTTC.

The J gene is TRBJ1-2, the V gene TRBV6-5, with 10 bases lining up with TRBD1. Germline lookup yields CDR1 MNHEY and CDR2 SVGAGI. V trimming: 4 bases; J trimming: 8 bases; junction bases outside the gene matches: 10. This CDR3 has 15 residues. This CDR3 reads CASSFGQGGLGGYTF. The CDR3 DNA reads as TGTGCCAGCAGTTTTGGACAGGGGGGATTGGGAGGCTACACCTTC.

The V call is TRBV4-1, the J call TRBJ2-3; 10 nucleotides match TRBD1. The CDR3 covers 16 residues. CDR1 MGHRA and CDR2 YSYEKL come from the germline V gene. The ends lost 1 base at V and 1 base at J; junction bases unmatched: 2. The CDR3 nucleotides are TGCGCCAGCAGCCAAGGGGGGACAGGGGGCACAGATACGCAGTATTTT. Translated: CASSQGGTGGTDTQYF.

V usage is TRBV9 and J usage is TRBJ1-1; TRBD1 is a possible D gene (5 bases). Per germline, CDR1 SGDLS and CDR2 YYNGEE. This CDR3 spans 14 amino acids. The V gene lost 2 bases and the J gene lost 1 base, with 9 bases spanning the gap. The CDR3 coding sequence is TGTGCCAGCAGCGTCTGGCAGGGGAACACTGAAGCTTTCTTT. Protein sequence: CASSVWQGNTEAFF.

This clone appeared once. The rearrangement joins TRBV7-2 to TRBJ2-7; weak D call: TRBD1 (5 bases). Trimming left V 3 bases short and J 0 bases short, with 9 bases between. This CDR3 is built from 14 residues. Germline CDR1 reads SGHTA; CDR2 reads FQGNSA. This chain's CDR3 is CASSFGRDSYEQYF. CDR3 coding DNA: TGTGCCAGCAGCTTCGGCAGGGACTCCTACGAGCAGTACTTC.

The rearrangement uses TRBV2 and TRBJ2-1; a weak D match, TRBD2 (6 bases). This CDR3 is 14 amino acids long. V lost 1 base to trimming and J lost 9 bases, with 13 bases between them. CDR1 SNHLY and CDR2 FYNNEI come from the germline V gene. CDR3 loop: CASSEGGVASEQFF. The CDR3 DNA follows: TGTGCCAGCAGTGAAGGCGGGGTAGCGAGTGAGCAGTTCTTC.

The J gene is TRBJ2-7, the V gene TRBV4-1; possibly TRBD2 for D (6 bases). The CDR3 length is 15 residues. Germline V gene data show CDR1 as MGHRA and CDR2 as YSYEKL. V was trimmed by 1 base and J by 1 base, leaving 11 bases between them. The CDR3 nucleotides are TGCGCCAGCAGCCAAGTACGGAGGGGATCCTACGAGCAGTACTTC. This gives the protein CASSQVRRGSYEQYF.

The V gene is TRBV9, the J gene TRBJ2-7, with a weak D call TRBD1 (6 bases). Looked up from germline, CDR1 is SGDLS and CDR2 is YYNGEE. V lost 0 bases, J lost 2 bases, and 9 bases lay in between. CDR3 length equals 14 residues. The DNA for the CDR3 is TGTGCCAGCAGCGTAGATGGGGGCACCTACGAGCAGTACTTC. It codes for CASSVDGGTYEQYF.

V usage is TRBV7-9 and J usage is TRBJ2-3; D remains unclear. The CDR3 is 13 residues long. Germline values: CDR1 SEHNR, CDR2 FQNEAQ (reference sequence). V was shortened by 5 bases and J by 3 bases, with 9 bases between the two germline ends. The CDR3 reads CASSQTRTDTQYF. The CDR3 region has the DNA TGTGCCAGCAGCCAGACCAGGACAGATACGCAGTATTTT. The complete variable domain, with remaining parts taken from reference TRBV7-9 and TRBJ2-3, reads DTGVSQNPRHKITKRGQNVTFRCDPISEHNRLYWYRQTLGQGPEFLTYFQNEAQLEKSRLLSDRFSAERPKGSFSTLEIQRTEQGDSAMYLCASSQTRTDTQYFGPGTRLTVL.

The chain recombines TRBV9 with TRBJ1-2, with TRBD1 identical over 7 bases. The CDR3 has 14 amino acids. V was clipped by 0 bases and J by 4 bases; unmatched bases: 3. Germline CDR1 reads SGDLS; CDR2 reads YYNGEE. The CDR3 is CASSVEAGGYGYTF. The CDR3 DNA reads as TGTGCCAGCAGCGTAGAGGCAGGGGGCTATGGCTACACCTTC. Looking up the rest from reference TRBV9 and TRBJ1-2 gives the full variable domain: DSGVTQTPKHLITATGQRVTLRCSPRSGDLSVYWYQQSLDQGLQFLIQYYNGEERAKGNILERFSAQQFPDLHSELNLSSLELGDSALYFCASSVEAGGYGYTFGSGTRLTVV.

The DNA of the CDR3 is TGTGCCAGCAGCGTAGGGTGGGGACGGACAGGGGCAAACTATGGCTACACCTTC. This translates into CASSVGWGRTGANYGYTF. J is TRBJ1-2 and V is TRBV9; 9 bases match TRBD1. V dropped 0 bases and J dropped 2; count of bases not matched to a gene: 11. Germline V lookup: CDR1 SGDLS, CDR2 YYNGEE. The CDR3 length is 18 residues.

The gene calls are TRBV4-2 and TRBJ2-3; 8 bases map to TRBD2. V was clipped by 0 bases and J by 4 bases; unmatched bases: 6. This CDR3 contains 16 residues. Germline V gene lookup returns CDR1 LGHNA and CDR2 YNFKEQ. CDR3 in amino acids: CASSQDWRGVADTQYF. CDR3 in DNA: TGTGCCAGCAGCCAAGATTGGCGGGGGGTCGCAGATACGCAGTATTTT.

The J gene is TRBJ2-7, the V gene TRBV6-5; maybe TRBD2 (6 bases). CDR3 length equals 15 residues. V lost 2 bases to trimming and J lost 2 bases, with 13 bases between them. CDR1 is MNHEY and CDR2 is SVGAGI in the germline V gene. The CDR3 DNA follows: TGTGCCAGCAGTTACCCGGGGGTAGGGGCCTACGAGCAGTACTTC. Residues: CASSYPGVGAYEQYF.

V gene TRBV5-4 combines with J gene TRBJ1-2, with 7 positions matching TRBD1. Germline CDR1 and CDR2: SGHNT and YYREEE (reference sequence). V gave up 0 bases and J gave up 3 bases; unmatched junction bases: 5. There are 15 residues in the CDR3. DNA of the CDR3: TGTGCCAGCAGCTTGGGACCGGGACAGCACTATGGCTACACCTTC. This translates into CASSLGPGQHYGYTF.

The chain combines TRBV11-2 with TRBJ1-4; no clear D. The germline CDR1 and CDR2 sequences are SGHAT and FQNNGV. V shed 5 bases and J shed 5 bases, with 15 bases lying between them. This CDR3 has 15 amino acids. The CDR3 DNA sequence: TGTGCCAGCAGCCACGCCGGAGCAAACAATGAAAAACTGTTTTTT. This translates into CASSHAGANNEKLFF.

The chain carries TRBV29-1 and TRBJ1-1; no clear D. Germline V gene sequence: CDR1 SQVTM, CDR2 ANQGSEA. Trimming removed 5 bases from V and 0 bases from J, with 4 bases in between. The CDR3 sequence is 11 residues long. The CDR3 sequence: CSVHLNTEAFF. The CDR3 DNA sequence: TGCAGCGTTCATTTGAACACTGAAGCTTTCTTT.

This chain joins TRBV5-1 and TRBJ1-5, with D possibly being TRBD1 (6 bases). Trimming removed 0 bases at V and 1 base at J, with 14 bases between. The CDR3 runs 17 residues. Germline CDR1 reads SGHRS; CDR2 reads YFSETQ. The DNA for the CDR3 is TGCGCCAGCAGCTTGGAGGGGGTTATGATAAGCAATCAGCCCCAGCATTTT. Translated: CASSLEGVMISNQPQHF.

With regard to this clone: Germline and junction disagree at one end, which may indicate a read error. The chain has TRBV11-2 and TRBJ2-4, with D perhaps TRBD2 (6 bases). Germline CDR1 and CDR2: SGHAT and FQNNGV. The CDR3 is 13 residues long. The CDR3 nucleotides read TGTGCCAGCAGCTGGCCCGGGACCGCGGGGCGGCACTTC. As protein: CASSWPGTAGRHF.

The V and J genes are TRBV18 and TRBJ2-7; D uncertain. Trimming stripped 2 bases from V and 6 bases from J, with 20 bases between. CDR1 is KGHSH and CDR2 is LQKENI in the germline V gene. The CDR3 runs 16 residues. The CDR3 sequence: CASSPVESRGVGEQYF. DNA for the CDR3: TGTGCCAGCTCACCAGTAGAGTCCAGAGGAGTAGGCGAGCAGTACTTC.

The chain has TRBV6-6 and TRBJ2-7; 7 bases are a match to TRBD2. The CDR3 contains 15 residues. V dropped 1 base and J dropped 2; count of bases not matched to a gene: 5. Germline V lookup: CDR1 MNHNY, CDR2 SVGAGI (reference sequence). Written as DNA, the CDR3 is TGTGCCAGCAGTTACTTAGGACTAGGGACCTACGAGCAGTACTTC. Translated: CASSYLGLGTYEQYF.

The chain combines TRBV5-1 with TRBJ2-2, with 7 bases fitting TRBD1. V shed 2 bases and J 3 bases; nucleotides not matched to a gene: 1. This CDR3 has 14 amino acids. CDR1 is SGHRS, CDR2 YFSETQ, per germline. This CDR3 is CASSFQGDTGELFF. CDR3 nucleotides: TGCGCCAGCAGCTTCCAGGGGGACACCGGGGAGCTGTTTTTT.